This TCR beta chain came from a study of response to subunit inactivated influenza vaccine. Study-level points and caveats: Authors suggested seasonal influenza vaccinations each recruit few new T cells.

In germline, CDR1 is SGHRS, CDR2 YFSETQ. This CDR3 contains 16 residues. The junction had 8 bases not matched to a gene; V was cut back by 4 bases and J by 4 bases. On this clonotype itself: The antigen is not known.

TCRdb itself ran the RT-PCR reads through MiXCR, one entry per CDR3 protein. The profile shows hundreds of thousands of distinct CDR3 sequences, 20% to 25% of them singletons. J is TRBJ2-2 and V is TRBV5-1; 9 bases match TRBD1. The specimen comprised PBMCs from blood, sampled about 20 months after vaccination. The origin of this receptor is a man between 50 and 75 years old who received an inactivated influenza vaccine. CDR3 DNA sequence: TGCGCCAGCAGCCCCGACAGGGGGATTATCACCGGGGAGCTGTTTTTT. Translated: CASSPDRGIITGELFF.